This T cell receptor (beta chain) is drawn from a study of cytomegalovirus exposure and HLA in healthy donors. Study summary: Previous work identified roughly 120 million unique TCR beta sequences from about 179 million T cells. Ancestry clustering placed around four fifths of several hundred genotyped donors in the Caucasian-associated cluster.

60 Vbeta and 13 Jbeta primers were used in PCR. In the source study's methods: There were 70 million to 95 million unique TCR beta chains by a later count, and approximately 10 million of them were shared. Measured with immunoSEQ multiplex PCR; TCRdb has only the in-frame clones, and not every one. The V and J calls and clone size were taken over from that table, and D and trimming were inferred from the DNA. The sample lists some 140,000 clones, 70% to 80% occurring once. CDR1 is KGHSH, CDR2 LQKENI, per germline. J gave up 4 bases and V 5 bases, and 7 bases lay outside the gene matches. The CDR3 length is 14 residues.

The specimen sequenced was PBMCs. The receptor was derived from a man younger than 45 in good health and CMV-seronegative. This rearrangement joins TRBV18 to TRBJ2-5; TRBD1 matches 7 bases. CDR3 residues: CASSSTGALETQYF. The CDR3 bases are TGTGCCAGCTCATCAACAGGGGCGTTAGAGACCCAGTACTTC. Using reference TRBV18 and TRBJ2-5 for the parts outside the CDR3, the full variable domain is NAGVMQNPRHLVRRRGQEARLRCSPMKGHSHVYWYRQLPEEGLKFMVYLQKENIIDESGMPKERFSAEFPKEGPSILRIQQVVRGDSAAYFCASSSTGALETQYFGPGTRLLVL.